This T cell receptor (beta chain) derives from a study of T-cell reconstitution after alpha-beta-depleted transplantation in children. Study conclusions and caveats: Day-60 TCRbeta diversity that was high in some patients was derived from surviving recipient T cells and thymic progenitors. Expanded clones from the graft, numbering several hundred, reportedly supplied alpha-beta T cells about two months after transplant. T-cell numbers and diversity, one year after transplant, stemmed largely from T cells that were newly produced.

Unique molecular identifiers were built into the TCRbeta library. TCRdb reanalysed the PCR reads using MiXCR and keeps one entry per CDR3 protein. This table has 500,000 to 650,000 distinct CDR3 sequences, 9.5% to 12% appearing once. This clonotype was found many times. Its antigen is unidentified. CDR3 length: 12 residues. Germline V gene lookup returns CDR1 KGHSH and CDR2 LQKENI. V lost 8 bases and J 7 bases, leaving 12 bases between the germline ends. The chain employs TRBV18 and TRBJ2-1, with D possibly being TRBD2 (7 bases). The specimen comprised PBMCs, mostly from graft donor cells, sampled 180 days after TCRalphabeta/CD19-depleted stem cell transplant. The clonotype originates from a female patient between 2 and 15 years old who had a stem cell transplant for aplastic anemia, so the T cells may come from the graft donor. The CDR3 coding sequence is TGTGCCAGCGGCGGGGGCTGGAATGAGCAGTTCTTC. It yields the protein CASGGGWNEQFF.